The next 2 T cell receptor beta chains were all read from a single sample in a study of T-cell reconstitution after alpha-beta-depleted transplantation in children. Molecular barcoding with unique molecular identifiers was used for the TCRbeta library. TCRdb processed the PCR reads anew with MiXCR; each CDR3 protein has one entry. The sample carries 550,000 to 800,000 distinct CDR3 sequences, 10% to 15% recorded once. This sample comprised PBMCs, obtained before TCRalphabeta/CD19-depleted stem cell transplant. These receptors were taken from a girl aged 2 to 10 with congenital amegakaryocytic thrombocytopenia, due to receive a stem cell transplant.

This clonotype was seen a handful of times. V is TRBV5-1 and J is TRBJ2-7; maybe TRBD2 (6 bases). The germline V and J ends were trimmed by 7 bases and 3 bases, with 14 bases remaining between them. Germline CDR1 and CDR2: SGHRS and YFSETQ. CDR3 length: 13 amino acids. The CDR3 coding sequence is TGCGCCAGCGCCCGGGACTCCGACTACGAGCAGTACTTC. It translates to CASARDSDYEQYF.

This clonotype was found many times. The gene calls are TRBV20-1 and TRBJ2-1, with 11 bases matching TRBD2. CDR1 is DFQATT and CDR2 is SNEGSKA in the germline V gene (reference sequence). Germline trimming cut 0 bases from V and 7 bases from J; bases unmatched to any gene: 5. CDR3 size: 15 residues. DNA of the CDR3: TGCAGTGCTAGAGATTTACTAGCGGGAGATAATGAGCAGTTCTTC. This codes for CSARDLLAGDNEQFF.